This T cell receptor beta chain derives from a study of blood T cell repertoires in COVID-19. Germline V gives CDR1 GTSNPN, CDR2 SVGIG (reference sequence). This CDR3 region has 15 residues. V gave up 5 bases and J gave up 2 bases; unmatched junction bases: 3. Exposed enrollees had met someone with a PCR-confirmed or clinician-diagnosed COVID-19 case at some point within the 2 weeks before study entry. Repertoires were generated with immunoSEQ multiplex PCR, while TCRdb's copy carries only in-frame clones and drops some. In the table there are a few hundred thousand clones, around nine tenths of which are singletons.

The receptor comes from a woman aged 18-35 years who had been exposed to COVID-19. The sequencing sample was made of PBMCs or T cells enriched from blood (not recorded which). The rearrangement links TRBV30 to TRBJ2-3, with 14 bases aligning to TRBD2. CDR3 loop: CAWAGLAGDTDTQYF. CDR3 bases: TGTGCCTGGGCGGGACTAGCGGGGGACACAGATACGCAGTATTTT.